This T cell receptor beta chain was documented in a study of T cell responses to AZD1222 COVID-19 vaccine. Overall study results and limits: Reportedly, close to half of spike-specific TCRs are directed against unmutated variant regions. Two AZD1222 doses significantly raised spike-specific TCR breadth and depth over controls.

Trimming pared 6 bases from V and 4 bases from J, leaving 3 bases between. Per germline, CDR1 MDHEN and CDR2 SYDVKM. The CDR3 sequence is 11 residues long. Sequenced by immunoSEQ multiplex PCR; TCRdb stores in-frame clones only, minus some. Of tens of thousands of clones in the sample, over 65% were seen once. Concerning this clone: Its specificity is not known.

The sequenced sample was peripheral blood, obtained 28 days after the second dose of the MenACWY control vaccine. This sequence joins TRBV28 and TRBJ1-4; D not resolved. The receptor was derived from an adult who received the MenACWY meningococcal vaccine as a control. CDR3 residues: CASSDNEKLFF. The CDR3 DNA is TGTGCCAGCAGCGATAATGAAAAACTGTTTTTT.